A selection of T cell receptor beta chains follows, all from one sample in a study of T-cell memory formation after mild COVID-19. Each CDR3 protein is one row after TCRdb ran MiXCR on the 5' RACE reads. The sample lists roughly 250,000 distinct CDR3 sequences; about 16% were seen once. Sequencing input: PBMCs or a T cell subset sorted from them (not recorded which). These receptors originate from a man aged 18 to 30 who had mild COVID-19 (a few samples of this study predate the infection). Cell type and time point are not known. Both conserved end residues are part of each CDR3. A D gene is named only where the DNA matches it firmly. Clone size is not always given. Where it is, it says once, few, many or a class for expanded clones.

>TRBV5-1|TRBD2|TRBJ2-1|few
TGCGCCAGCAGCTGGGGACTAGCGGGGGCAGACGATGAGCAGTTCTTC
CASSWGLAGADDEQFF
>TRBV4-3|TRBD2|TRBJ2-3|few
TGCGCCAGCAGCCAAGCTGCTAGCGGGGTGGCAGATACGCAGTATTTT
CASSQAASGVADTQYF
>TRBV12-3/TRBV12-4|.|TRBJ1-6|many
TGTGCCAGCAGTCCTCCGGGTTCACCCCTCCACTTT
CASSPPGSPLHF
>TRBV18|TRBD1|TRBJ1-3|few
TGTGCCAGCTCACCACGGGCGCCGGGACAGGGGGCTGGAAACACCATATATTTT
CASSPRAPGQGAGNTIYF
>TRBV28|.|TRBJ2-5|.
TGTGCCAGCAGGACAGAGGTAGAGACCCAGTACTTC
CASRTEVETQYF
>TRBV5-6|TRBD1|TRBJ1-6|few
TGTGCCAGCAGCTGGGACAGGGGTCATTCACCCCTCCACTTT
CASSWDRGHSPLHF
>TRBV10-3|.|TRBJ2-2|few
TGTGCCATCAGTGAACGGAGGAACACCGGGGAGCTGTTTTTT
CAISERRNTGELFF
>TRBV12-3/TRBV12-4|.|TRBJ1-2|.
TGTGCCAGCAGTTTATTCCGCAGGCCTGGGTGGGGCTACACCTTC
CASSLFRRPGWGYTF
>TRBV4-1|.|TRBJ1-3|.
TGCGCCAGCAGCCAAGTTCTACCCCTCCGGGGGATCTCCTCTGGAAACACCATATATTTT
CASSQVLPLRGISSGNTIYF
>TRBV12-3/TRBV12-4|.|TRBJ1-6|many
TGTGCCATTAGACGGCAACGTAATTCACCCCTCCACTTT
CAIRRQRNSPLHF
>TRBV6-5|.|TRBJ1-5|few
TGTGCCAGCAGCAGACAGCGCAATCAGCCCCAGCATTTT
CASSRQRNQPQHF
>TRBV19|TRBD2|TRBJ2-1|few
TGTGCCAGTCGCCGGGGGGGCCGCAATGAGCAGTTCTTC
CASRRGGRNEQFF
>TRBV11-2|.|TRBJ2-7|few
TGTGCCAGCAGCTTTAGTGATACCTACGAGCAGTACTTC
CASSFSDTYEQYF
>TRBV6-2/TRBV6-3|.|TRBJ2-7|once
TGTGCCAGCAGTTTGTGGGGCGGAATCTCCTACGAGCAGTACTTC
CASSLWGGISYEQYF
>TRBV3-1|TRBD1|TRBJ1-1|few
TGTGCCAGCAGCCATACCGGGACAGGGGGCACTGAAGCTTTCTTT
CASSHTGTGGTEAFF
>TRBV6-5|.|TRBJ1-1|.
TGTGCCAGCAGGGCCATCTTGAACACTGAAGCTTTCTTT
CASRAILNTEAFF
>TRBV6-5|TRBD1|TRBJ2-5|few
TGTGCCAGCAGGCGCGGACAGGGCGCGACCCAGTACTTC
CASRRGQGATQYF
>TRBV20-1|.|TRBJ2-1|many
TGCAGTGCAAAATCGGCGGATGAGCAGTTCTTC
CSAKSADEQFF
>TRBV5-1|TRBD1|TRBJ2-7|few
TGCGCCAGCAGCTCTGACAGGGGCCTCGAGCAGTACTTC
CASSSDRGLEQYF
>TRBV5-1|.|TRBJ1-4|few
TGCGCCAGCAGCGCGCGCGGGATCGCAACTAATGAAAAACTGTTTTTT
CASSARGIATNEKLFF
>TRBV5-6|TRBD1|TRBJ1-4|.
TGTGCCAGCAGCAGTGGACAGGGCTTAATCGAAAAACTGTTTTTT
CASSSGQGLIEKLFF
>TRBV18|.|TRBJ2-3|few
TGTGCCAGCTCTCGACAGGGGACTATCACAGATACGCAGTATTTT
CASSRQGTITDTQYF
>TRBV4-1|.|TRBJ1-6|few
TGCGCCAGCAGCCAAGACAATTCTGGTAATTCACCCCTCCACTTT
CASSQDNSGNSPLHF
>TRBV7-2|.|TRBJ2-3|.
TGTGCCAGCAGCTCACCCCCCCGGGGGGATACGCAGTATTTT
CASSSPPRGDTQYF
>TRBV5-6|TRBD2|TRBJ2-3|.
TGTGCCAGCAGCCGGACTAGCGGGGGGGCCGGGGCAGATACGCAGTATTTT
CASSRTSGGAGADTQYF
>TRBV5-1|TRBD2|TRBJ2-1|few
TGCGCCAGCAACGGGGCCGGACTAGCGGGGACCTACAATGAGCAGTTCTTC
CASNGAGLAGTYNEQFF
>TRBV5-1|TRBD1|TRBJ2-2|many
TGCGCCAGCAGCTCTCTTGGGACAGACAACACCGGGGAGCTGTTTTTT
CASSSLGTDNTGELFF